The 8 T cell receptor beta chains below come from one sample, sequenced in a study of blood T cell repertoires in COVID-19. Only in-frame clones appear in the TCRdb table, and some are missing; sequencing was by immunoSEQ multiplex PCR. The repertoire holds 200,000 to 300,000 clones, with nearly 85% as singletons. Sequencing input: peripheral blood. The receptors derive from a human donor in a cohort sampled during active COVID-19.

This chain connects TRBV18 to TRBJ2-4; TRBD1 matches at 9 bases. Germline V gene data show CDR1 as KGHSH and CDR2 as LQKENI. The ends lost 3 bases at V and 1 base at J; junction bases unmatched: 13. This CDR3 is built from 19 residues. The chain's CDR3 is CASSPFSGQGRVAKNIQYF. The CDR3 DNA reads as TGTGCCAGCTCACCCTTCTCCGGACAGGGGAGGGTGGCCAAAAACATTCAGTACTTC.

The V and J genes are TRBV7-2 and TRBJ1-4; D not resolved. V was shortened by 0 bases and J by 4 bases, with 9 bases between the two germline ends. The CDR3 consists of 15 residues. Per germline, CDR1 SGHTA and CDR2 FQGNSA. CDR3 bases: TGTGCCAGCAGCTTAGCGCAGGCCCTTAATGAAAAACTGTTTTTT. This sequence encodes CASSLAQALNEKLFF. The variable domain in full, completed from reference TRBV7-2 and TRBJ1-4, reads GAGVSQSPSNKVTEKGKDVELRCDPISGHTALYWYRQSLGQGLEFLIYFQGNSAPDKSGLPSDRFSAERTGGSVSTLTIQRTQQEDSAVYLCASSLAQALNEKLFFGSGTQLSVL.

This chain uses TRBV3-1 (or the pseudogene TRBV3-2) with TRBJ2-7; 8 nucleotides line up with TRBD2. Germline V lookup: CDR1 LGHDT, CDR2 YNNKEL (reference sequence). V gave up 6 bases and J gave up 5 bases; unmatched junction bases: 9. The CDR3 is made up of 14 amino acids. The CDR3 protein is CASSQTGLAHEQYF. DNA of the CDR3: TGTGCCAGCAGTCAAACCGGACTAGCCCACGAGCAGTACTTC.

This sequence joins TRBV27 and TRBJ2-7; 9 bases map to TRBD1. This CDR3 spans 16 amino acids. The V gene end was trimmed by 6 bases and the J gene end by 1 base; junction bases not matched to a gene: 10. Germline V CDR1 and CDR2: MNHEY, SMNVEV (reference sequence). The DNA for the CDR3 is TGTGCCAGCAGGTCCTTGAGGACAGGGGTTTCCTACGAGCAGTACTTC. Its translation is CASRSLRTGVSYEQYF.

V usage is TRBV5-1 and J usage is TRBJ2-1; the D gene is possibly TRBD2 (6 bases). V lost 4 bases, J lost 4 bases, and 15 bases lay in between. The CDR3 sequence is 15 residues long. Germline V gene lookup returns CDR1 SGHRS and CDR2 YFSETQ. The CDR3 nucleotides are TGCGCCAGCAGCAACACCGGGACTTCTTACAATGAGCAGTTCTTC. Translation: CASSNTGTSYNEQFF. The whole variable domain, filled in from reference TRBV5-1 and TRBJ2-1, reads KAGVTQTPRYLIKTRGQQVTLSCSPISGHRSVSWYQQTPGQGLQFLFEYFSETQRNKGNFPGRFSGRQFSNSRSEMNVSTLELGDSALYLCASSNTGTSYNEQFFGPGTRLTVL.

The V gene is TRBV5-1, the J gene TRBJ2-1; possible D gene TRBD2, 5 bases. The V and J ends lost 7 bases and 1 base respectively, with 18 bases between them. This CDR3 region has 16 residues. CDR1 SGHRS and CDR2 YFSETQ come from the germline V gene. In nucleotides, the CDR3 is TGCGCCAGCCGGTTTGGAGGAACTGGTTCCTACAATGAGCAGTTCTTC. The encoded protein is CASRFGGTGSYNEQFF.

This chain links TRBV11-2 with TRBJ1-1, with D tentatively TRBD1 (5 bases). Trimming pared 1 base from V and 0 bases from J, leaving 18 bases between. Germline values: CDR1 SGHAT, CDR2 FQNNGV. This CDR3 has 18 residues. The DNA of the CDR3 is TGTGCCAGCAGCTTAGCAACTCCTGGGGGGACGTTGAACACTGAAGCTTTCTTT. It is translated as CASSLATPGGTLNTEAFF.

The gene calls are TRBV7-8 and TRBJ1-4, with D unresolved. Germline V CDR1 and CDR2: SGHVS, FQNEAQ. This CDR3 is built from 13 residues. With 8 bases removed from V and 5 bases from J, the gap between germline ends came to 12 bases. The CDR3 spells CASRLAINEKLFF. In nucleotides, the CDR3 is TGTGCCAGCCGACTCGCGATAAATGAAAAACTGTTTTTT. The whole variable domain, remainder taken from reference TRBV7-8 and TRBJ1-4, is GAGVSQSPRYKVAKRGQDVALRCDPISGHVSLFWYQQALGQGPEFLTYFQNEAQLDKSGLPSDRFFAERPEGSVSTLKIQRTQQEDSAVYLCASRLAINEKLFFGSGTQLSVL.